The next 18 T cell receptor beta chains were all read from a single sample in a study of blood T cell repertoires in COVID-19 (dated by TCRdb to the early 2020s). The library was obtained by the immunoSEQ multiplex PCR assay. TCRdb provides this immuneACCESS table in a form limited to in-frame rearrangements. Some clones are lacking; in checked studies, under half of them reflect an unresolved V gene, and why the rest are absent is not known. Recorded for this sample are 200,000 to 250,000 clones; about 86% of them occurred a single time. The leading ten clones occupy 3.5% to 4% of the sample. Material for sequencing was PBMCs or T cells enriched from blood (not recorded which). Source of these receptors: a woman between 40 and 55 years old with acute COVID-19.

This chain joins TRBV3-1 (or the pseudogene TRBV3-2) and TRBJ2-1; TRBD1 is a possible D gene (5 bases). CDR3 length: 18 amino acids. Germline-derived CDR1 and CDR2 are LGHDT and YNNKEL (reference sequence). Trimming shortened V by 3 bases and J by 3 bases, and 21 bases separated the two germline ends. The CDR3 region is CASSHLPRPGMGYNEQFF. CDR3 DNA sequence: TGTGCCAGCAGCCATCTCCCGCGTCCAGGGATGGGCTACAATGAGCAGTTCTTC.

This rearrangement joins TRBV3-1 (or the pseudogene TRBV3-2) to TRBJ1-3; D is uncertain. V was pared by 4 bases and J by 3 bases, with 10 bases between. CDR1 is LGHDT, CDR2 YNNKEL, per germline (reference sequence). The CDR3 loop spans 14 amino acids. This chain's CDR3 is CASSPFTFGNTIYF. The CDR3 DNA reads TGTGCCAGCAGCCCGTTCACATTTGGAAACACCATATATTTT.

The gene calls are TRBV19 and TRBJ2-2; D unresolved. CDR3 length equals 17 residues. V lost 0 bases and J lost 0, with 11 bases in between. From germline, CDR1 is LNHDA and CDR2 SQIVND (reference sequence). The CDR3 spells CASSIDLWRSNTGELFF. CDR3 DNA: TGTGCCAGTAGTATAGATCTCTGGCGGTCGAACACCGGGGAGCTGTTTTTT.

The table lists this clone with a few counts. This chain connects TRBV7-8 to TRBJ2-1, with 7 positions matching TRBD2. The CDR3 is 16 amino acids. Unmatched junction bases numbered 3, after V lost 1 base and J lost 0 bases. CDR1 is SGHVS, CDR2 FQNEAQ, per germline. DNA of the CDR3: TGTGCCAGCAGCTTAGTTGGCGGGAGCTCCTACAATGAGCAGTTCTTC. It specifies CASSLVGGSSYNEQFF.

This chain links TRBV9 with TRBJ2-3; no clear D. CDR3 size: 13 residues. The germline CDR1 and CDR2 sequences are SGDLS and YYNGEE. V shed 4 bases and J shed 5 bases, with 11 bases lying between them. In nucleotides, the CDR3 is TGTGCCAGCAGCCCCTATCAAATAGATACGCAGTATTTT. Residues: CASSPYQIDTQYF.

The V call is TRBV2, the J call TRBJ1-1; D gene ambiguous. CDR1 is SNHLY, CDR2 FYNNEI, per germline. Between the trimmed V and J ends, which lost 6 bases and 5 bases, there was a span of 10 bases. The CDR3 has 12 residues. CDR3 DNA: TGTGCCAGCAGCCCGTCGGGAACTGAAGCTTTCTTT. Amino acid sequence: CASSPSGTEAFF. Full variable domain (outside the CDR3, taken from reference TRBV2 and TRBJ1-1): EPEVTQTPSHQVTQMGQEVILRCVPISNHLYFYWYRQILGQKVEFLVSFYNNEISEKSEIFDDQFSVERPDGSNFTLKIRSTKLEDSAMYFCASSPSGTEAFFGQGTRLTVV.

This chain connects TRBV29-1 to TRBJ1-5; D is undetermined. This CDR3 is 14 amino acids long. Germline assignment: CDR1 SQVTM and CDR2 ANQGSEA. Trimming cost V 5 bases and J 7 bases, with 18 bases left between them. The CDR3 coding sequence is TGCAGCGTTTCTTACGGGGTCCAACGACAGCCCCAGCATTTT. This translates into CSVSYGVQRQPQHF.

The chain carries TRBV9 and TRBJ2-7, with a tentative D call TRBD1 (6 bases). Trimming cost V 1 base and J 2 bases, with 10 bases left between them. The CDR3 runs 14 residues. Germline values: CDR1 SGDLS, CDR2 YYNGEE. CDR3 DNA sequence: TGTGCCAGCAGCGTAAGGGACATTCCCTACGAGCAGTACTTC. Translated, it gives CASSVRDIPYEQYF.

This clone was picked up a small number of times. The gene calls are TRBV4-2 and TRBJ2-7; D is ambiguous. The CDR3 totals 15 residues. V lost 1 base to trimming and J lost 1 base, with 11 bases between them. Germline V CDR1 and CDR2: LGHNA, YNFKEQ. The CDR3 DNA follows: TGTGCCAGCAGCCAAGGCTTGACTCTGTCCTACGAGCAGTACTTC. Protein product: CASSQGLTLSYEQYF.

CDR3 sequence: CASSESRMGLHNEQFF. In nucleotides, the CDR3 is TGCGCCAGCAGTGAGTCAAGGATGGGCCTTCACAATGAGCAGTTCTTC. The chain couples TRBV10-1 to TRBJ2-1; no clear D gene. Germline V gene lookup returns CDR1 WNHNN and CDR2 SYGVQD (reference sequence). Trimming left V 0 bases short and J 5 bases short, with 14 bases between. The CDR3 loop spans 16 amino acids.

This chain uses TRBV5-5 with TRBJ2-4, with D unclear. With 1 base removed from V and 12 bases from J, the gap between germline ends came to 8 bases. CDR3 length: 11 amino acids. Germline V gene data show CDR1 as SGHKS and CDR2 as YYEKEE (reference sequence). The CDR3 DNA reads as TGTGCCAGCAGCTTGAGTACCGGTCAGTACTTC. As protein: CASSLSTGQYF.

The chain joins TRBV7-9 to TRBJ2-7, with 10 bases that match TRBD1. The V gene end was trimmed by 5 bases and the J gene end by 2 bases; junction bases not matched to a gene: 9. Germline CDR1 and CDR2: SEHNR and FQNEAQ (reference sequence). CDR3 size: 16 residues. The CDR3 loop reads CASSARPGTGAYEQYF. In DNA, the CDR3 is TGTGCCAGCAGCGCCCGCCCCGGGACAGGGGCCTACGAGCAGTACTTC. The full variable domain, in which reference TRBV7-9 and TRBJ2-7 provide the parts outside the CDR3, is DTGVSQNPRHKITKRGQNVTFRCDPISEHNRLYWYRQTLGQGPEFLTYFQNEAQLEKSRLLSDRFSAERPKGSFSTLEIQRTEQGDSAMYLCASSARPGTGAYEQYFGPGTRLTVT.

In its sample, this clone was seen a few times. J is TRBJ2-2 and V is TRBV18, with D unclear. Trimming took 3 bases from V and 2 from J, leaving 10 bases between them. CDR3 length equals 15 residues. Germline lookup yields CDR1 KGHSH and CDR2 LQKENI. This CDR3 is CASSPDAKNTGELFF. Written as DNA, the CDR3 is TGTGCCAGCTCACCCGATGCTAAAAACACCGGGGAGCTGTTTTTT.

This chain links TRBV11-3 with TRBJ1-6; 7 bases align to TRBD1. CDR1 and CDR2 from the germline V gene are SGHNT and YENEEA. The length of the CDR3 is 13 residues. The J segment lost 8 bases and the V segment lost 5 bases, leaving 3 bases of the junction unmatched. CDR3: CASSIDRDSPLHF. The CDR3 DNA follows: TGTGCCAGCAGCATCGACAGGGATTCACCCCTCCACTTT.

This clone is a singleton in its sample. CDR3 region: CASSQRLAGVRTYNEQFF. The CDR3 DNA is TGTGCCAGCAGCCAACGACTAGCGGGAGTAAGGACCTACAATGAGCAGTTCTTC. The genes are TRBV3-1 (or the pseudogene TRBV3-2) and TRBJ2-1; TRBD2 matches 12 bases. The CDR3 is 18 amino acids. V lost 2 bases and J lost 2; bases outside the gene matches: 7. Germline-derived CDR1 and CDR2 are LGHDT and YNNKEL (reference sequence).

This rearrangement joins TRBV7-9 to TRBJ1-1; perhaps TRBD1 as D (5 bases). The germline V gene encodes CDR1 SEHNR and CDR2 FQNEAQ (reference sequence). This CDR3 is 14 amino acids long. Trimming shortened V by 5 bases and J by 4 bases, and 14 bases separated the two germline ends. In DNA, the CDR3 is TGTGCCAGCAGCGTACAGGCCTCAATCACTGAAGCTTTCTTT. This codes for CASSVQASITEAFF. Based on the CDR3 plus reference TRBV7-9 and TRBJ1-1, the full variable domain is DTGVSQNPRHKITKRGQNVTFRCDPISEHNRLYWYRQTLGQGPEFLTYFQNEAQLEKSRLLSDRFSAERPKGSFSTLEIQRTEQGDSAMYLCASSVQASITEAFFGQGTRLTVV.

V and J are TRBV15 and TRBJ1-5; D is perhaps TRBD1 (5 bases). Trimming removed 0 bases at V and 4 bases at J, with 10 bases between. CDR1 LNHNV and CDR2 YYDKDF come from the germline V gene (reference sequence). The CDR3 is 15 amino acids. As DNA, the CDR3 is TGTGCCACCAGCAGAGATTATGGGGCGAATCAGCCCCAGCATTTT. Protein sequence: CATSRDYGANQPQHF. The complete variable domain, with remaining parts taken from reference TRBV15 and TRBJ1-5, reads DAMVIQNPRYQVTQFGKPVTLSCSQTLNHNVMYWYQQKSSQAPKLLFHYYDKDFNNEADTPDNFQSRRPNTSFCFLDIRSPGLGDTAMYLCATSRDYGANQPQHFGDGTRLSIL.

The J gene is TRBJ1-4, the V gene TRBV19; no definite D call. The CDR3 sequence is 14 residues long. Germline V gives CDR1 LNHDA, CDR2 SQIVND (reference sequence). V dropped 1 base and J dropped 8 bases, with 11 bases sitting between them. DNA of the CDR3: TGTGCCAGTAGTATAGTAGTGTACGGGGAAAAACTGTTTTTT. Protein: CASSIVVYGEKLFF.